The clone carrying this TCR beta chain has just a few counts. Its antigen is undetermined. Germline V CDR1 and CDR2: MNHNS, SASEGT. The V and J ends lost 1 base and 4 bases respectively, with 10 bases between them. The CDR3 runs to 14 residues. This entry comes from a study of cytomegalovirus exposure and HLA in healthy donors. General study points: Per published reports, the classifier diagnosed cytomegalovirus status with high specificity and sensitivity. According to a later analysis, donors in an Asian-associated ancestry cluster reportedly had fewer N-insertions than the roughly 660-donor mean. An analysis done earlier found most TCR beta V segments productive about 87% or about 30% of the time. An assumption of roughly uniform sequencing depth across donors underlay the presence/absence analyses.

PCR was performed using 60 Vbeta and 13 Jbeta primers. Libraries were prepared by immunoSEQ multiplex PCR; TCRdb keeps only in-frame clonotypes and omits some of them. The sample holds 85,000 to 130,000 clones; over 60% are singletons and the top ten take under 7.5%. The chain joins TRBV6-1 to TRBJ1-1, with D uncertain. This receptor was identified in a woman aged 45-60 years in good health and CMV-seropositive. Source material: PBMCs. The CDR3 DNA sequence: TGTGCCAGCAGTGAAGTTTCGGGGAGCACTGAAGCTTTCTTT. This sequence encodes CASSEVSGSTEAFF.